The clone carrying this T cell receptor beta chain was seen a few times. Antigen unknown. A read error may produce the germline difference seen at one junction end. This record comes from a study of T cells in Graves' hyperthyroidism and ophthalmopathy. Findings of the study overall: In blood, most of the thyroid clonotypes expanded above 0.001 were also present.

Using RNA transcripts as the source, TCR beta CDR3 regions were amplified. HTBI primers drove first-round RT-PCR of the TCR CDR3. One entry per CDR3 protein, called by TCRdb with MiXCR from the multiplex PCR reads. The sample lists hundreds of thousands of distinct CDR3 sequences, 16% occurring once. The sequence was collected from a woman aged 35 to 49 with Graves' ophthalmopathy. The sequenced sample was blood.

CDR3 bases: TGTGCCACCAGCAACCCGACAGGGGCTTATAGCAATCAGCCCCAGCATTTT. This encodes CATSNPTGAYSNQPQHF. The genes are TRBV11-1 and TRBJ1-5; 8 bases line up with TRBD1. There are 17 residues in the CDR3. CDR1 is SGHAT and CDR2 is FQDESV in the germline V gene (reference sequence).